Each of the 26 T cell receptor beta chains below was sequenced from the same sample in a study of shared clonotypes between healthy human individuals. Produced via immunoSEQ multiplex PCR; TCRdb's table is partial and in-frame only. The repertoire has some 500,000 clones, 90% to 96% of them found once; the top ten carry approximately 0.06%. Sequencing used naive CD4+ T cells sorted from blood. The subset denotes: CD45RA+ positively selected. The receptors here all came from a woman in her thirties in good health.

The V and J genes are TRBV20-1 and TRBJ2-7; D is perhaps TRBD2 (6 bases). From germline, CDR1 is DFQATT and CDR2 SNEGSKA (reference sequence). The length of the CDR3 is 11 residues. The CDR3 protein is CRIGGPDEQYF. The CDR3 DNA is TGCAGAATCGGGGGACCAGACGAGCAGTACTTC.

V usage is TRBV11-2 and J usage is TRBJ2-7; 11 nucleotides align to TRBD2. The length of the CDR3 is 14 residues. The trim removed 5 bases at V and 9 bases at J, leaving 9 bases unmatched. Germline CDR1 reads SGHAT; CDR2 reads FQNNGV. The CDR3 DNA follows: TGTGCCAGCAGCCCTACTAGCGGGAGAGGCGTGCAGTACTTC. Protein: CASSPTSGRGVQYF.

This sequence joins TRBV2 and TRBJ1-4, with D possibly being TRBD1 (5 bases). Between the trimmed V and J ends, which lost 5 bases and 4 bases, there was a span of 11 bases. The CDR3 runs to 14 residues. CDR1 SNHLY and CDR2 FYNNEI come from the germline V gene. This chain's CDR3 is CASSPGFGNEKLFF. CDR3 bases: TGTGCCAGCAGTCCAGGGTTCGGTAATGAAAAACTGTTTTTT.

The J gene is TRBJ2-7, the V gene TRBV18; unclear D gene. This CDR3 is 13 amino acids long. Germline CDR1 KGHSH, CDR2 LQKENI. V was pared by 6 bases and J by 2 bases, with 11 bases between. The CDR3 sequence is CASSRTTPYEQYF. The CDR3 coding sequence is TGTGCCAGCTCGCGGACCACCCCCTACGAGCAGTACTTC.

V usage is TRBV25-1 and J usage is TRBJ2-7; D gene unclear. Germline values: CDR1 MGHDK, CDR2 SYGVNS. V shed 10 bases and J shed 3 bases, with 7 bases lying between them. There are 10 residues in the CDR3. In nucleotides, the CDR3 is TGTGCCACGTCCTTCTACGAGCAGTACTTC. Residues: CATSFYEQYF.

This chain connects TRBV29-1 to TRBJ2-1, with D possibly being TRBD1 (6 bases). The ends were cut back, 5 bases at V and 5 bases at J, with 19 bases in the middle. The CDR3 covers 15 residues. CDR1 SQVTM and CDR2 ANQGSEA come from the germline V gene. For the CDR3, the DNA is TGCAGCGTTTTAAATACCGGGACAACCAACAATGAGCAGTTCTTC. Protein product: CSVLNTGTTNNEQFF.

V usage is TRBV6-5 and J usage is TRBJ1-2, with TRBD1 as a possible D gene (6 bases). Per germline, CDR1 MNHEY and CDR2 SVGAGI. V lost 4 bases and J 3 bases, leaving 15 bases between the germline ends. The CDR3 spans 15 residues. CDR3 sequence: CASSFLGEGDYGYTF. CDR3 DNA: TGTGCCAGCAGTTTCCTTGGTGAGGGGGACTATGGCTACACCTTC.

The rearrangement links TRBV28 to TRBJ2-1; a possible D gene is TRBD1 (6 bases). Germline V gives CDR1 MDHEN, CDR2 SYDVKM. CDR3 length: 15 residues. The V and J ends lost 3 bases and 0 bases respectively, with 9 bases between them. As DNA, the CDR3 is TGTGCCAGCAGTTTTGACAGGAGCTCCTACAATGAGCAGTTCTTC. Encoded protein: CASSFDRSSYNEQFF.

The rearrangement joins TRBV6-1 to TRBJ2-7; D may be TRBD1 or TRBD2 (6 bases each). The V end was cut by 6 bases, the J end by 0 bases, with 15 bases between. Germline CDR1 MNHNS, CDR2 SASEGT. The CDR3 covers 15 residues. Here the CDR3 reads CASRSLPGASYEQYF. The DNA for the CDR3 is TGTGCCAGCAGATCATTACCGGGGGCCTCCTACGAGCAGTACTTC.

V usage is TRBV5-1 and J usage is TRBJ2-7; 8 nucleotides match TRBD1. V was pared by 4 bases and J by 1 base, with 7 bases of the junction left unmatched. The CDR3 is 15 residues long. Germline-derived CDR1 and CDR2 are SGHRS and YFSETQ. The CDR3 sequence: CASSPWTGMSYEQYF. Here the CDR3 DNA reads TGCGCCAGCAGCCCCTGGACAGGGATGTCCTACGAGCAGTACTTC.

This clone has a single count. V is TRBV5-4 and J is TRBJ1-5; D possibly corresponds to TRBD1 (6 bases). The V end lost 0 bases, the J end lost 5 bases, and 6 bases lay between the germline ends. CDR3 length: 13 amino acids. Germline V CDR1 and CDR2: SGHNT, YYREEE (reference sequence). CDR3 amino acids: CASSLDRDQPQHF. The DNA for the CDR3 is TGTGCCAGCAGCTTGGACAGGGATCAGCCCCAGCATTTT.

This sequence joins TRBV7-7 and TRBJ2-5, with 12 bases lining up with TRBD2. Germline V lookup: CDR1 SSHAT, CDR2 FNYEAQ (reference sequence). CDR3 length: 15 amino acids. With 5 bases clipped from V and 1 base from J, the junction kept 2 bases outside the gene matches. The CDR3 reads CASSGTSGPQETQYF. The CDR3 nucleotides are TGTGCCAGCAGCGGGACTAGCGGGCCCCAAGAGACCCAGTACTTC. The full variable domain, with the rest looked up from reference TRBV7-7 and TRBJ2-5, is GAGVSQSPRYKVTKRGQDVTLRCDPISSHATLYWYQQALGQGPEFLTYFNYEAQPDKSGLPSDRFSAERPEGSISTLTIQRTEQRDSAMYRCASSGTSGPQETQYFGPGTRLLVL.

This chain uses TRBV11-1 with TRBJ2-6; no clear D. V was cut by 2 bases and J by 1 base, with 15 bases left in between. There are 18 residues in the CDR3. Germline CDR1 reads SGHAT; CDR2 reads FQDESV (reference sequence). The CDR3 is CASSLLARSFSGANVLTF. The DNA for the CDR3 is TGTGCCAGCAGCTTATTAGCCCGATCCTTTTCTGGGGCCAACGTCCTGACTTTC.

This sequence joins TRBV9 and TRBJ2-7; weak D call: TRBD2 (6 bases). Germline CDR1 reads SGDLS; CDR2 reads YYNGEE. The V end was cut by 4 bases, the J end by 3 bases, with 8 bases between. The CDR3 totals 12 residues. CDR3 DNA: TGTGCCAGCAGCCAGGAGGGCTACGAGCAGTACTTC. Translated, it gives CASSQEGYEQYF.

This chain joins TRBV6-6 and TRBJ2-5; 10 nucleotides align to TRBD1. The CDR3 is 15 amino acids. The ends lost 5 bases at V and 4 bases at J; junction bases unmatched: 7. CDR1 and CDR2 (germline): MNHNY, SVGAGI (reference sequence). This CDR3 is CASSDAGTGVETQYF. The CDR3 DNA follows: TGTGCCAGCAGTGACGCAGGGACAGGGGTAGAGACCCAGTACTTC.

The rearrangement joins TRBV7-2 to TRBJ2-7; 9 nucleotides agree with TRBD2. Germline V gene lookup returns CDR1 SGHTA and CDR2 FQGNSA. V shed 2 bases and J 5 bases; nucleotides not matched to a gene: 4. This CDR3 has 14 amino acids. Here the CDR3 reads CASSLSSGSNEQYF. The CDR3 DNA sequence: TGTGCCAGCAGCTTAAGTAGCGGGAGCAACGAGCAGTACTTC.

J is TRBJ1-4 and V is TRBV6-1; unclear D gene. Germline assignment: CDR1 MNHNS and CDR2 SASEGT. Between the trimmed V and J ends, which lost 6 bases and 1 base, there was a span of 6 bases. The CDR3 is 13 amino acids. CDR3 in amino acids: CASRKETNEKLFF. The CDR3 DNA reads TGTGCCAGCAGGAAGGAAACTAATGAAAAACTGTTTTTT.

Worth noting for this clone: Additional DNA sequences in this sample encode the identical CDR3. This sequence joins TRBV2 and TRBJ1-5, with D tentatively TRBD1 (6 bases). Trimming stripped 3 bases from V and 1 base from J, with 10 bases between. Germline lookup yields CDR1 SNHLY and CDR2 FYNNEI. The CDR3 has 15 amino acids. CDR3 nucleotide sequence: TGTGCCAGCAGTGAGGAACAGGGAAGCAATCAGCCCCAGCATTTT. Amino acid sequence: CASSEEQGSNQPQHF.

This chain uses TRBV28 with TRBJ2-3; no firm D call. The V gene lost 5 bases and the J gene lost 6 bases, with 15 bases spanning the gap. The CDR3 runs 14 residues. The V gene's germline CDR1 is MDHEN and CDR2 SYDVKM. CDR3: CASSVVLALDTQYF. CDR3 in DNA: TGTGCCAGCAGTGTGGTGTTAGCTCTGGATACGCAGTATTTT.

The rearrangement links TRBV11-2 to TRBJ2-7, with D uncertain. V was pared by 1 base and J by 1 base, with 8 bases between. There are 14 residues in the CDR3. Germline loops: CDR1 SGHAT, CDR2 FQNNGV. CDR3 in DNA: TGTGCCAGCAGCTTAGTTCTAGGATCCTACGAGCAGTACTTC. Translation: CASSLVLGSYEQYF.

The rearrangement links TRBV28 to TRBJ1-1; TRBD1 aligns across 7 bases. Losses at the gene ends were 7 bases for V and 5 bases for J; bases not matched to a gene: 10. This CDR3 spans 14 amino acids. Germline V CDR1 and CDR2: MDHEN, SYDVKM. CDR3 in amino acids: CASTPGGWETEAFF. The CDR3 DNA is TGTGCCAGCACCCCAGGGGGGTGGGAAACTGAAGCTTTCTTT.

The chain has TRBV28 and TRBJ2-6; D call uncertain. Germline V gene sequence: CDR1 MDHEN, CDR2 SYDVKM. This CDR3 has 16 residues. Trimming cost V 8 bases and J 0 bases, with 14 bases left between them. CDR3 region: CASVGGKPSGANVLTF. CDR3 coding DNA: TGTGCCAGCGTTGGCGGTAAGCCCTCTGGGGCCAACGTCCTGACTTTC.

V and J are TRBV9 and TRBJ1-5; D might be TRBD1 (5 bases). This CDR3 is 15 amino acids long. The V end lost 0 bases, the J end lost 1 base, and 8 bases lay between the germline ends. Germline-derived CDR1 and CDR2 are SGDLS and YYNGEE. As DNA, the CDR3 is TGTGCCAGCAGCGTAGGAGGGGCAAGCAATCAGCCCCAGCATTTT. Its translation: CASSVGGASNQPQHF.

The chain recombines TRBV5-1 with TRBJ2-5; tentatively, D is TRBD1 or TRBD2 (5 bases each). This CDR3 comprises 15 residues. V was cut by 6 bases and J by 0 bases, with 15 bases left in between. CDR1 is SGHRS, CDR2 YFSETQ, per germline. The CDR3 protein is CASTSGTADQETQYF. Here the CDR3 DNA reads TGCGCCAGCACCTCCGGGACGGCTGACCAAGAGACCCAGTACTTC.

The chain links TRBV28 to TRBJ2-5; 11 bases match TRBD1. Germline CDR1 reads MDHEN; CDR2 reads SYDVKM. The CDR3 has 17 residues. V was pared by 6 bases and J by 5 bases, with 14 bases of the junction left unmatched. The chain's CDR3 is CASSPGTGGQREETQYF. In nucleotides, the CDR3 is TGTGCCAGCAGCCCCGGGACAGGGGGTCAAAGGGAGGAGACCCAGTACTTC.

The chain recombines TRBV28 with TRBJ2-7; D is perhaps TRBD1 (6 bases). The CDR3 is 15 residues long. Germline CDR1 and CDR2: MDHEN and SYDVKM. The ends were cut back, 3 bases at V and 1 base at J, with 13 bases in the middle. In DNA, the CDR3 is TGTGCCAGCAGTTTGCCAGGGGCTCTTTCCTACGAGCAGTACTTC. It yields the protein CASSLPGALSYEQYF. Full variable domain (outside the CDR3, taken from reference TRBV28 and TRBJ2-7): DVKVTQSSRYLVKRTGEKVFLECVQDMDHENMFWYRQDPGLGLRLIYFSYDVKMKEKGDIPEGYSVSREKKERFSLILESASTNQTSMYLCASSLPGALSYEQYFGPGTRLTVT.